This paragraph reports one T cell receptor (beta chain). What it binds is unknown. This specimen comes from a study of T cell responses to AZD1222 COVID-19 vaccine. Study-wide results and caveats: Nearly half of spike-specific TCRs reportedly target unmutated variant regions.

The CDR3 has 13 residues. V was shortened by 3 bases and J by 1 base, with 7 bases between the two germline ends. Germline loops: CDR1 GTSNPN, CDR2 SVGIG (reference sequence). Clones were sequenced by immunoSEQ multiplex PCR, and TCRdb holds only the in-frame ones, with some missing. The table records approximately 130,000 clones, approximately 92% of them present only once. The chain employs TRBV30 and TRBJ1-5; possible D gene TRBD1, 5 bases. The sequenced sample was peripheral blood, obtained 28 days after the second AZD1222 dose. The source of this sequence is an adult who received the AZD1222 COVID-19 vaccine. DNA of the CDR3: TGTGCCTGGAGCCAGGGAAGCAATCAGCCCCAGCATTTT. As protein: CAWSQGSNQPQHF.